These 19 T cell receptor beta chains came from one sample sequenced in a study of post-analysis software for immune sequencing data. Findings and limits, study-wide: Controls showed lower frequencies than patients for 5 or 6 TRBV segments, and TRBV5-6, TRBV5-1 and TRBV20-1 were among these.

Sequencing libraries made from TCR beta cDNA carried unique molecular identifiers. TCRdb redid the calling of the PCR reads with MiXCR, one entry per CDR3 protein. Of roughly 570,000 distinct CDR3 sequences in the sample, 30% to 40% were seen once. No antigens are known for them. The sequenced material came from blood. These receptors were obtained from a girl under 18 with multiple sclerosis.

For this clonotype: Relative to the germline gene, one junction end is altered; a read error may explain this. The V gene is TRBV15, the J gene TRBJ2-1, with TRBD2 identical over 10 bases. This CDR3 region has 15 residues. Germline values: CDR1 LNHNV, CDR2 YYDKDF (reference sequence). The CDR3 sequence: CAASSLAGAYNEQFF. CDR3 bases: TGTGCCGCCAGCAGCCTAGCGGGGGCCTACAATGAGCAGTTCTTC.

This chain joins TRBV15 and TRBJ1-5; the D gene is possibly TRBD1 (6 bases). V lost 3 bases, J lost 0 bases, and 9 bases lay in between. The CDR3 has 15 amino acids. Germline CDR1 LNHNV, CDR2 YYDKDF (reference sequence). CDR3 sequence: CATSSTGLSNQPQHF. The CDR3 DNA sequence: TGTGCCACCAGCAGCACAGGGCTTAGCAATCAGCCCCAGCATTTT.

V usage is TRBV5-1 and J usage is TRBJ2-3; D is possibly TRBD1 (7 bases). The CDR3 contains 16 residues. In germline, CDR1 is SGHRS, CDR2 YFSETQ. Trimming shortened V by 4 bases and J by 0 bases, and 15 bases separated the two germline ends. DNA of the CDR3: TGCGCCAGCAGCAAGGAGGGGGCGACCAGCACAGATACGCAGTATTTT. Protein sequence: CASSKEGATSTDTQYF.

CDR3 sequence (DNA): TGTGCCAGCAGTTACCTTCCACGGACAGGGACTGGCTACACCTTC. Encoded protein: CASSYLPRTGTGYTF. The chain recombines TRBV6-6 with TRBJ1-2; 8 positions match TRBD1. The CDR3 runs to 15 residues. Germline-derived CDR1 and CDR2 are MNHNY and SVGAGI (reference sequence). The junction had 9 bases not matched to a gene; V was cut back by 2 bases and J by 7 bases.

This sequence joins TRBV6-5 and TRBJ1-2; TRBD1 is a possible D gene (5 bases). This CDR3 spans 13 amino acids. Trimming removed 10 bases from V and 4 bases from J, with 16 bases in between. Germline values: CDR1 MNHEY, CDR2 SVGAGI. The CDR3 sequence is CATKRGSAYGYTF. The DNA for the CDR3 is TGTGCCACCAAGCGGGGGTCGGCCTATGGCTACACCTTC.

The chain uses TRBV9 and TRBJ1-2; D is uncertain. The CDR3 has 11 residues. V lost 3 bases, J lost 9 bases, and 9 bases lay in between. Per the germline V gene, CDR1 is SGDLS and CDR2 is YYNGEE. The CDR3 here is CASSAEESYTF. Written as DNA, the CDR3 is TGTGCCAGCAGCGCCGAGGAAAGCTACACCTTC. Full variable domain (missing parts from reference TRBV9 and TRBJ1-2): DSGVTQTPKHLITATGQRVTLRCSPRSGDLSVYWYQQSLDQGLQFLIQYYNGEERAKGNILERFSAQQFPDLHSELNLSSLELGDSALYFCASSAEESYTFGSGTRLTVV.

In the case of this clonotype: One end of the junction varies from germline; a read error may be responsible. The genes are TRBV4-1 and TRBJ1-6; 8 positions agree with TRBD1. The germline V gene has CDR1 MGHRA and CDR2 YSYEKL. The CDR3 is made up of 16 amino acids. This CDR3 reads CASSPTRTGYNSPLHF. The CDR3 bases are TGCGCCAGCAGCCCAACCCGGACAGGGTATAACTCACCCCTCCACTTT.

This chain links TRBV12-3 or TRBV12-4 with TRBJ1-2; 8 positions match TRBD1. Losses at the gene ends were 3 bases for V and 7 bases for J; bases not matched to a gene: 7. The CDR3 covers 14 residues. DNA for the CDR3: TGTGCCAGCAGTTTCCGGGACAGGCGTTTTGGCTACACCTTC. It encodes CASSFRDRRFGYTF.

This chain joins TRBV15 and TRBJ1-6; TRBD1 might be the D (6 bases). The CDR3 is 15 residues long. The V gene lost 3 bases and the J gene lost 8 bases, with 14 bases spanning the gap. The germline V gene encodes CDR1 LNHNV and CDR2 YYDKDF (reference sequence). For the CDR3, the DNA is TGTGCCACCAGCAGTCGTGGGGGCAGTCATTCACCCCTCCACTTT. It specifies CATSSRGGSHSPLHF.

The chain uses TRBV15 and TRBJ1-2, with D hard to call. This CDR3 has 15 amino acids. V shed 3 bases and J shed 0 bases, with 11 bases lying between them. Per germline, CDR1 LNHNV and CDR2 YYDKDF (reference sequence). DNA of the CDR3: TGTGCCACCAGCAGTAGAGGGCCTGCTAACTATGGCTACACCTTC. It translates to CATSSRGPANYGYTF. The full variable domain, rest sourced from reference TRBV15 and TRBJ1-2, is DAMVIQNPRYQVTQFGKPVTLSCSQTLNHNVMYWYQQKSSQAPKLLFHYYDKDFNNEADTPDNFQSRRPNTSFCFLDIRSPGLGDTAMYLCATSSRGPANYGYTFGSGTRLTVV.

The chain combines TRBV6-5 with TRBJ2-5; the D is unclear. The closer fit of TRBJ2-1 to the DNA end suggests the J call may be wrong. This CDR3 is built from 15 residues. The germline gives CDR1 MNHEY, CDR2 SVGAGI. The CDR3, as DNA: TGTGCCAGCAGTTACGGTGGGCTCGACCAAGAGACCCAGTTCTTC. It yields the protein CASSYGGLDQETQFF.

V and J are TRBV19 and TRBJ2-3, with D unresolved. V was pared by 7 bases and J by 1 base, with 9 bases between. CDR1 and CDR2 (germline): LNHDA, SQIVND (reference sequence). This CDR3 comprises 13 residues. The CDR3, as DNA: TGTGCCAGTAACCAGCCGGGCACAGATACGCAGTATTTT. Amino acids: CASNQPGTDTQYF.

This clonotype came up a few times. The V and J genes are TRBV29-1 and TRBJ2-3; a possible D gene is TRBD2 (5 bases). This CDR3 contains 12 residues. Between the trimmed V and J ends, which lost 3 bases and 5 bases, there was a span of 9 bases. Germline V gives CDR1 SQVTM, CDR2 ANQGSEA. The CDR3 here is CSVDGLIDTQYF. Here the CDR3 DNA reads TGCAGCGTTGACGGACTTATAGATACGCAGTATTTT.

This clonotype was counted once. The chain joins TRBV6-5 to TRBJ2-2, with unresolved D. Germline CDR1 and CDR2: MNHEY and SVGAGI. There are 14 residues in the CDR3. The V end was cut by 6 bases, the J end by 4 bases, with 12 bases between. The CDR3 region has the DNA TGTGCCAGCAGCCCCCCATGGGCCACCGGGGAGCTGTTTTTT. This translates into CASSPPWATGELFF.

This clonotype came up a few times. The V gene is TRBV5-5, the J gene TRBJ2-7; a weak D match, TRBD2 (5 bases). This CDR3 comprises 15 residues. Looked up from germline, CDR1 is SGHKS and CDR2 is YYEKEE (reference sequence). V was pared by 0 bases and J by 0 bases, with 10 bases between. CDR3 protein: CASSLGGLSSYEQYF. CDR3 in DNA: TGTGCCAGCAGCTTGGGAGGGCTTAGCTCCTACGAGCAGTACTTC.

V is TRBV3-1 and J is TRBJ2-7; D is ambiguous. The germline V and J ends were trimmed by 1 base and 7 bases, with 5 bases remaining between them. The CDR3 has 11 amino acids. CDR1 and CDR2 from the germline V gene are LGHDT and YNNKEL (reference sequence). Written as DNA, the CDR3 is TGTGCCAGCAGCCAAGCTAAAGAGCAGTACTTC. Amino acids: CASSQAKEQYF.

In its sample, this clonotype was seen a few times. This chain uses TRBV29-1 with TRBJ1-2, with unresolved D. CDR1 and CDR2 (germline): SQVTM, ANQGSEA. The CDR3 has 13 residues. V gave up 5 bases and J gave up 3 bases, with 13 bases separating them. CDR3 residues: CSVKTSLYYGYTF. The CDR3 DNA is TGCAGCGTTAAAACCAGCCTATACTATGGCTACACCTTC.

This sequence joins TRBV20-1 and TRBJ1-1, with 7 positions matching TRBD1. This CDR3 spans 15 amino acids. CDR1 and CDR2 from the germline V gene are DFQATT and SNEGSKA (reference sequence). The V segment lost 5 bases and the J segment 5 bases; nucleotides outside the gene matches: 14. DNA for the CDR3: TGCAGTGCTGCCCGAGAGACAGGGAGTGAGACTGAAGCTTTCTTT. This gives the protein CSAARETGSETEAFF.

This clonotype has only a few counts. The chain employs TRBV5-6 and TRBJ2-5; tentative D call: TRBD2 (5 bases). The CDR3 consists of 12 residues. V was clipped by 4 bases and J by 5 bases, with 9 bases between them. Germline V gives CDR1 SGHDT, CDR2 YYEEEE. CDR3 nucleotides: TGTGCCAGCAGCGGGGTAGCGGAGACCCAGTACTTC. Protein product: CASSGVAETQYF.